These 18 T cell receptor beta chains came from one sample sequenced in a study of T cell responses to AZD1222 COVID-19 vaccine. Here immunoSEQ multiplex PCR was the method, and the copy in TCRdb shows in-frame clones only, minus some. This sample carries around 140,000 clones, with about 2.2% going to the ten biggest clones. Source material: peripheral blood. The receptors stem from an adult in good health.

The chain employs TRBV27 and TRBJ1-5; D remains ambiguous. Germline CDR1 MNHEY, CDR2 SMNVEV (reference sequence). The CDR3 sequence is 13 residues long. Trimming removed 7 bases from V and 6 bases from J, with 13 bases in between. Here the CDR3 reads CASTAFRGQPQHF. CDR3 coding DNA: TGTGCCAGCACAGCATTTCGAGGTCAGCCCCAGCATTTT.

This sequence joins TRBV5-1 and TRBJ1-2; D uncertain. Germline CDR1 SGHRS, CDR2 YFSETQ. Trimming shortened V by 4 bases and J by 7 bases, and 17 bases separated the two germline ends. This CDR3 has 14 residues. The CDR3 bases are TGCGCCAGCAGCCCCCTCCCGGCAGAGTTTGGCTACACCTTC. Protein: CASSPLPAEFGYTF.

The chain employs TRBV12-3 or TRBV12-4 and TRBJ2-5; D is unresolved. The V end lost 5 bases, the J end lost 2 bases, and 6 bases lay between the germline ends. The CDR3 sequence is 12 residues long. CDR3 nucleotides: TGTGCCAGCAGTATTCTTCAAGAGACCCAGTACTTC. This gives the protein CASSILQETQYF.

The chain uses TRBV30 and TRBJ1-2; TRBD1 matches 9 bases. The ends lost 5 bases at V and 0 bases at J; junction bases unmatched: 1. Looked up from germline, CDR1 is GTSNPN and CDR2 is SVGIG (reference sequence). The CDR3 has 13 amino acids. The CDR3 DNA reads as TGTGCCTGGTGGACAGGGGCTAACTATGGCTACACCTTC. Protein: CAWWTGANYGYTF.

CDR3 DNA sequence: TGTGCCAGTCTAGGGCTGACCGCACAGCCCCAGCATTTT. Its translation is CASLGLTAQPQHF. This sequence joins TRBV19 and TRBJ1-5, with D unclear. This CDR3 comprises 13 residues. Trimming cost V 8 bases and J 7 bases, with 15 bases left between them. Germline V CDR1 and CDR2: LNHDA, SQIVND (reference sequence).

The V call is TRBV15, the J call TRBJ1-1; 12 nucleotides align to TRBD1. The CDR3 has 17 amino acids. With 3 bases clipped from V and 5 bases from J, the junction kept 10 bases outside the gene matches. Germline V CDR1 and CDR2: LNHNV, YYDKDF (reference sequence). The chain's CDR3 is CATSSRDRGRLRTEAFF. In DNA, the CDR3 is TGTGCCACCAGCAGCCGGGACAGGGGGCGTTTGAGGACTGAAGCTTTCTTT.

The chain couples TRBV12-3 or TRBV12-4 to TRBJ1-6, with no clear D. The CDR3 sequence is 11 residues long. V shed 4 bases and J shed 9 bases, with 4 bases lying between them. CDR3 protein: CASSWGSPLHF. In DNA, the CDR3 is TGTGCCAGCAGTTGGGGTTCACCCCTCCACTTT.

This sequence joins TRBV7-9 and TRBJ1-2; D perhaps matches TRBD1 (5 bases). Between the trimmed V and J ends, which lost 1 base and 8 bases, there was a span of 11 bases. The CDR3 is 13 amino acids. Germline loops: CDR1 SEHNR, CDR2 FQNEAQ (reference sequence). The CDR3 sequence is CASSLVGDWGYTF. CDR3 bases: TGTGCCAGCAGCTTAGTGGGGGACTGGGGCTACACCTTC.

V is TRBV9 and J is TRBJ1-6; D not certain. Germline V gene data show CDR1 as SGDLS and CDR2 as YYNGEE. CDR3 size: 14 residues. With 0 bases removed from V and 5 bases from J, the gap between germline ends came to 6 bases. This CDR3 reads CASSVVGDNSPLHF. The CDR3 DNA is TGTGCCAGCAGCGTAGTTGGAGATAATTCACCCCTCCACTTT.

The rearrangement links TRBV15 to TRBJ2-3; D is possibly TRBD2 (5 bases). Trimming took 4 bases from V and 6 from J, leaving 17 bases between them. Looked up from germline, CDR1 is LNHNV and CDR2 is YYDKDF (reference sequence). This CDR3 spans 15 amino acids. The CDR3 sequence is CATSNHMDERDTQYF. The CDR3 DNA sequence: TGTGCCACCAGCAATCACATGGACGAGCGGGATACGCAGTATTTT. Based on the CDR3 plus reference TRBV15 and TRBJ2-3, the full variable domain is DAMVIQNPRYQVTQFGKPVTLSCSQTLNHNVMYWYQQKSSQAPKLLFHYYDKDFNNEADTPDNFQSRRPNTSFCFLDIRSPGLGDTAMYLCATSNHMDERDTQYFGPGTRLTVL.

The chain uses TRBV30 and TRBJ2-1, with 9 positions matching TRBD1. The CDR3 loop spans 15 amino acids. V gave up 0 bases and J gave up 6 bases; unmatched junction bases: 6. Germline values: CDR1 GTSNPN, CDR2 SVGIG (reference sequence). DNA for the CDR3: TGTGCCTGGAGTGTAAACAGGGGGCCGGTCAATGAGCAGTTCTTC. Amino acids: CAWSVNRGPVNEQFF.

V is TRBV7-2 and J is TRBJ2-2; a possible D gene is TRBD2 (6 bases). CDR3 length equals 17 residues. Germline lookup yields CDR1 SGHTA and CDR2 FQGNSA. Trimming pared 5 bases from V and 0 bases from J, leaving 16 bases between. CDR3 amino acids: CASSLGAGRTNTGELFF. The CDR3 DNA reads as TGTGCCAGCAGCCTAGGGGCGGGACGCACGAACACCGGGGAGCTGTTTTTT.

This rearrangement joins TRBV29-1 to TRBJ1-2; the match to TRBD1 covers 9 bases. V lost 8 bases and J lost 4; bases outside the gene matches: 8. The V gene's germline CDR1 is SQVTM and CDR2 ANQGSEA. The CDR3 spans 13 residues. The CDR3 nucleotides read TGCAGCACCCAAACAGGGGGCGGCTATGGCTACACCTTC. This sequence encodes CSTQTGGGYGYTF.

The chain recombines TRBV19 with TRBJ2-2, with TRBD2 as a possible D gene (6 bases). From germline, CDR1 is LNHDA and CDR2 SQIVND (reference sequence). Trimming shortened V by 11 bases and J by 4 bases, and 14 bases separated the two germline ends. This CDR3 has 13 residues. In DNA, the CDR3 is TGTGCCGCCAGGCGGGGAACCACCGGGGAGCTGTTTTTT. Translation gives CAARRGTTGELFF.

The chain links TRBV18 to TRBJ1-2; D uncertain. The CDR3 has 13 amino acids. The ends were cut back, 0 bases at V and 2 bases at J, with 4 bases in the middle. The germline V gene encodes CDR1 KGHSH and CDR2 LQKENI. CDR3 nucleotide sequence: TGTGCCAGCTCACCACCGGAGAACTATGGCTACACCTTC. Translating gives CASSPPENYGYTF. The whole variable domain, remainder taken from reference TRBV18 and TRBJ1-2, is NAGVMQNPRHLVRRRGQEARLRCSPMKGHSHVYWYRQLPEEGLKFMVYLQKENIIDESGMPKERFSAEFPKEGPSILRIQQVVRGDSAAYFCASSPPENYGYTFGSGTRLTVV.

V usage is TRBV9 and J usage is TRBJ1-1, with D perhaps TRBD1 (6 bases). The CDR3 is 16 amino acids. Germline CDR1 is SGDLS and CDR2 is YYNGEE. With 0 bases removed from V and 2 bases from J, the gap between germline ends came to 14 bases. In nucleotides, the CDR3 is TGTGCCAGCAGCGTAGCCCCCAGGGGCCGAAACACTGAAGCTTTCTTT. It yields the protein CASSVAPRGRNTEAFF. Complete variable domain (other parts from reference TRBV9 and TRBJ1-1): DSGVTQTPKHLITATGQRVTLRCSPRSGDLSVYWYQQSLDQGLQFLIQYYNGEERAKGNILERFSAQQFPDLHSELNLSSLELGDSALYFCASSVAPRGRNTEAFFGQGTRLTVV.

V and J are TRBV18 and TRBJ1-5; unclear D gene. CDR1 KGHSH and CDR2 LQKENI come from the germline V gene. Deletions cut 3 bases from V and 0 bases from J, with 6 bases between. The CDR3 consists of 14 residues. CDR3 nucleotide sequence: TGTGCCAGCTCACCGGACGCTAGCAATCAGCCCCAGCATTTT. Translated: CASSPDASNQPQHF.

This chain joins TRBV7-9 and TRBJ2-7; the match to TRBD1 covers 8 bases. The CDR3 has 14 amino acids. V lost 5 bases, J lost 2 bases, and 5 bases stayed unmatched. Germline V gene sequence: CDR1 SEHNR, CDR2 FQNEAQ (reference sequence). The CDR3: CASSRTGPTYEQYF. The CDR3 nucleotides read TGTGCCAGCAGCCGGACAGGGCCTACCTACGAGCAGTACTTC. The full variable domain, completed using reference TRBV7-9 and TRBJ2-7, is DTGVSQNPRHKITKRGQNVTFRCDPISEHNRLYWYRQTLGQGPEFLTYFQNEAQLEKSRLLSDRFSAERPKGSFSTLEIQRTEQGDSAMYLCASSRTGPTYEQYFGPGTRLTVT.